The present T cell receptor beta chain was sequenced within a study of response to subunit inactivated influenza vaccine. MiXCR, applied by TCRdb to the RT-PCR reads, yields one record per CDR3 protein. Counted here are some 200,000 distinct CDR3 sequences, 10% to 15% occurring once; the ten biggest clones make up 25% to 30%. Per the germline V gene, CDR1 is MDHEN and CDR2 is SYDVKM. V dropped 2 bases and J dropped 4 bases, with 12 bases sitting between them. The CDR3 length is 14 residues. These data are also associated with another study on T cells expressing NK-cell markers. That paper adds: TCR beta cDNA was made by 5'RACE template switching with UMIs. Sequenced donors, eight in total, included seven who were HCMV-seropositive and one who was seronegative. The share of CD8+ T cells held by dominant NKG2C+ clonotypes was roughly 1.0-7.5% in about 6 donors.

The chain joins TRBV28 to TRBJ2-7; D perhaps matches TRBD1 (6 bases). The sequencing used CD8+ T cells sorted from PBMCs, collected 12 days after vaccination. The receptor was isolated from a man aged 50 or older who received an inactivated influenza vaccine. The CDR3 is CASSLLRGAYEQYF. In DNA form, the CDR3 reads TGTGCCAGCAGTTTACTCAGGGGCGCATACGAGCAGTACTTC.